This T cell receptor (beta chain) was recovered during a study of vaccination and CD4 T cells after COVID-19. This clonotype was counted a few times. Its antigen is undetermined. Regarding the study as a whole: Spike mono-reactive status applied to 304 of 307 vaccine-specific clones in convalescent patients. Median SARS-CoV-2-reactive clonotypes rose from approximately 23 to 38, not significantly.

CDR3 length equals 13 residues. The junction had 8 bases not matched to a gene; V was cut back by 7 bases and J by 8 bases. CDR1 is MNHNS and CDR2 is SASEGT in the germline V gene. The Oncomine TCR Beta short-read assay generated sequence data from the DNA of cultured CD4+ T cells. One entry per CDR3 protein results from TCRdb running MiXCR on the PCR reads. The table shows 7,000 or so distinct CDR3 sequences, with 47% occurring only once. Described treatment: approximately 10-day PBMC culture with coronavirus spike peptide pools or control peptides (ViraFEST assay). It was before the COVID-19 pandemic (2011-2018) that the unexposed donor's CD4+ T cells were collected. Peptide pools at approximately 9.9 ug/ml and IL-2 at around 10 IU/ml were added to cultures of a few million PBMCs per well.

Sample: CD4+ T cells from blood, cultured in vitro. V usage is TRBV6-1 and J usage is TRBJ1-2, with TRBD1 matching over 9 bases. The clonotype was recovered from a human donor in good health. The CDR3 DNA reads TGTGCCAGCACCCTACAGGGGGCTGGAGGCTACACCTTC. Its protein is CASTLQGAGGYTF.